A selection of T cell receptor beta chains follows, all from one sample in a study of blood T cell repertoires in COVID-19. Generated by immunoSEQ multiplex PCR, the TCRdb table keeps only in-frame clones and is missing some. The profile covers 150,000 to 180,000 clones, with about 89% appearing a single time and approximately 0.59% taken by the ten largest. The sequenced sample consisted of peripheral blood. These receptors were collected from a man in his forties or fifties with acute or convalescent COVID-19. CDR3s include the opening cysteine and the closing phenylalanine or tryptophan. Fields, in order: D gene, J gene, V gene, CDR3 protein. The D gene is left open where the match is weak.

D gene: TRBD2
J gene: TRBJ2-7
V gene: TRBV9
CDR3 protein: CASTPGGASRYEQYF

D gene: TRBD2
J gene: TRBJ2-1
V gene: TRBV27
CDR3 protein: CASSLLGGGYNEQFF

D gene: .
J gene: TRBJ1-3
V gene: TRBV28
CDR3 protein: CASSTGGGRNTIYF

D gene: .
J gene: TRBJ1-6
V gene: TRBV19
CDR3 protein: CASSKRRQFNSPLHF

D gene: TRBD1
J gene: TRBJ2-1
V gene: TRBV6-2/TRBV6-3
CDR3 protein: CASSYSRTGGSEQFF

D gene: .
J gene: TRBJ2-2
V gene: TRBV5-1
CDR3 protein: CASTPALGAGGELFF

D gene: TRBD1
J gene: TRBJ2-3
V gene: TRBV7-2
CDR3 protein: CASSSWTGDTDTQYF

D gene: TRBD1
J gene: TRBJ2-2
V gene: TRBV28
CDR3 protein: CASNGQGAGTGELFF

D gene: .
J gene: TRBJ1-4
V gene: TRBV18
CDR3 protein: CASSGQSNEKLFF

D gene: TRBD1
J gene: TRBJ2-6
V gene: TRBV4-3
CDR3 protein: CASSQGVGQGRSGANVLTF

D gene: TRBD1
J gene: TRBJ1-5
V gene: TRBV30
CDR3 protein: CAWSVQGAQPQHF

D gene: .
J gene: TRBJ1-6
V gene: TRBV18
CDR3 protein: CASSPVPPAQAGSPLHF

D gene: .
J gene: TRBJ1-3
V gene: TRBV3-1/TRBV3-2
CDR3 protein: CASSQEQGWGNTIYF

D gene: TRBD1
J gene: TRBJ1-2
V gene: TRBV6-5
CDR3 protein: CASSLLDRVDGYTF

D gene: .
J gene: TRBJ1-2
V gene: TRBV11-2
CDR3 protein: CASSSRRGSYGYTF

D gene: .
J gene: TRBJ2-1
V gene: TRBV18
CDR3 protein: CASSPTVLNEQFF

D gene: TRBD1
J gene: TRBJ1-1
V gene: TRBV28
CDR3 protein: CASPSDSGGGNTEAFF

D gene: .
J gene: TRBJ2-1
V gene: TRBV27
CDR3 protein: CASSLGRVNEQFF

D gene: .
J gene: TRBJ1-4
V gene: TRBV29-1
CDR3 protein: CSALLRELFF

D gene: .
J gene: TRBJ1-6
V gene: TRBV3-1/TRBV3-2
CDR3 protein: CASSRGQKSSYNSPLHF

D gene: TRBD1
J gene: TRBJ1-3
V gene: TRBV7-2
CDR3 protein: CASSPRTGDRNTIYF

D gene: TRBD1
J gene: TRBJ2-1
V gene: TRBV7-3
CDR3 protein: CASSFGGQGANNEQFF

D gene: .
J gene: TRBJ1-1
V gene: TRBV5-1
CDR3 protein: CASSNGRVNSRNTEAFF

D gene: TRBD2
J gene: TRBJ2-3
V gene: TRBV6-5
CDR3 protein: CASSLTSEGPTDTQYF